This TCR beta chain was identified during a study of shared clonotypes between healthy human individuals. This clone was counted only a few times. Deletions cut 5 bases from V and 2 bases from J, with 6 bases between. This CDR3 is 11 amino acids long. Germline V gene data show CDR1 as SQVTM and CDR2 as ANQGSEA. Every subset's genomic DNA went evenly onto several immunoSEQ plates. Profiled with immunoSEQ multiplex PCR; TCRdb holds only in-frame clones, not every one. Of roughly 2.2 million clones detected, more than 85% appear once; the ten largest clones hold 0.39%. Memory CD4+ cells were the fraction left after CD45RA+ naive selection.

This receptor was identified in a man aged 18 to 30 in good health. Some clones in this sample may be carry-over from other donors' samples. Sample: naive CD4+ T cells from PBMCs. Subset indicated: CD45RA+ positively selected. The gene calls are TRBV29-1 and TRBJ1-1; D is unclear. The CDR3 DNA is TGCAGCGTTAAATTTAACACTGAAGCTTTCTTT. This sequence encodes CSVKFNTEAFF.